The 26 T cell receptor beta chains in this list originate from one sample, sequenced in a study of glioma-infiltrating T cells after dendritic cell vaccination. Repertoires were generated with immunoSEQ multiplex PCR, while TCRdb's copy carries only in-frame clones and drops some. The sample has around 73,000 clones; approximately 80% are singletons. Sequenced here: blood, sampled before dendritic cell vaccination. These receptors originate from a human donor with glioblastoma.

The V and J genes are TRBV19 and TRBJ2-1, with 7 bases aligning to TRBD2. The V gene end was trimmed by 7 bases and the J gene end by 6 bases; junction bases not matched to a gene: 12. The CDR3 has 15 residues. Per germline, CDR1 LNHDA and CDR2 SQIVND (reference sequence). The DNA of the CDR3 is TGTGCCAGTACGAAGCGGGGAGAGATGGGCAATGAGCAGTTCTTC. Translated, it gives CASTKRGEMGNEQFF.

This rearrangement joins TRBV6-1 to TRBJ2-7; weak D call: TRBD2 (6 bases). V was cut by 5 bases and J by 0 bases, with 11 bases left in between. CDR1 and CDR2 (germline): MNHNS, SASEGT. The CDR3 has 14 amino acids. CDR3 protein: CASSIREFSYEQYV. CDR3 nucleotide sequence: TGTGCCAGCAGTATCCGGGAGTTCTCCTACGAGCAGTACGTC.

The CDR3 DNA reads as TGTGCCAGCAGCGAAGCCCGATCTAGCGGGGGGCTAGAGACCCAGTACTTC. It translates to CASSEARSSGGLETQYF. The rearrangement uses TRBV9 and TRBJ2-5; 11 positions match TRBD2. CDR3 length: 17 residues. Germline V gives CDR1 SGDLS, CDR2 YYNGEE. V trimming: 3 bases; J trimming: 4 bases; junction bases outside the gene matches: 11.

The chain combines TRBV10-2 with TRBJ1-3; the D gene is possibly TRBD1 (6 bases). V was clipped by 7 bases and J by 0 bases, with 13 bases between them. Looked up from germline, CDR1 is WSHSY and CDR2 is SAAADI. This CDR3 is built from 15 residues. CDR3 DNA: TGCGCCAGCACCAGGACAGTTGCCTCTGGAAACACCATATATTTT. It codes for CASTRTVASGNTIYF.

The gene calls are TRBV5-4 and TRBJ2-5; TRBD1 aligns across 10 bases. J gave up 6 bases and V 4 bases, and 12 bases lay outside the gene matches. CDR1 and CDR2 from the germline V gene are SGHNT and YYREEE (reference sequence). The CDR3 spans 16 residues. The CDR3 coding sequence is TGTGCCAGCAGCCACCCCGGGACAGGGGTCGGAAAGACCCAGTACTTC. It translates to CASSHPGTGVGKTQYF. Drawing the rest from reference TRBV5-4 and TRBJ2-5, the complete variable domain is ETGVTQSPTHLIKTRGQQVTLRCSSQSGHNTVSWYQQALGQGPQFIFQYYREEENGRGNFPPRFSGLQFPNYSSELNVNALELDDSALYLCASSHPGTGVGKTQYFGPGTRLLVL.

The chain carries TRBV29-1 and TRBJ2-6; TRBD1 aligns across 7 bases. The CDR3 totals 15 residues. CDR1 is SQVTM, CDR2 ANQGSEA, per germline. With V trimmed by 4 bases and J by 2 bases, 5 bases remained unmatched. CDR3 sequence: CSVGQGLPGANVLTF. The CDR3 nucleotides are TGCAGCGTTGGACAGGGCCTCCCTGGGGCCAACGTCCTGACTTTC.

The chain uses TRBV4-2 and TRBJ2-7; possibly TRBD2 for D (5 bases). V was pared by 0 bases and J by 4 bases, with 10 bases between. Germline loops: CDR1 LGHNA, CDR2 YNFKEQ. The CDR3 runs to 14 residues. CDR3 nucleotide sequence: TGTGCCAGCAGCCAAGACGAGGGCCGGTACGAGCAGTACGTC. The encoded protein is CASSQDEGRYEQYV.

The chain combines TRBV5-1 with TRBJ2-1, with D possibly TRBD2 on 5 matching bases. V was trimmed by 4 bases and J by 8 bases, leaving 13 bases between them. The CDR3 spans 13 residues. Germline-derived CDR1 and CDR2 are SGHRS and YFSETQ. The CDR3 region is CASSPNGIHEQFF. The CDR3 bases are TGCGCCAGCAGCCCGAACGGGATCCATGAGCAGTTCTTC.

This clone appeared once. The chain joins TRBV9 to TRBJ2-1, with 12 bases aligning to TRBD2. Trimming removed 3 bases from V and 9 bases from J; junction bases left unmatched: 10. This CDR3 has 16 residues. Per the germline V gene, CDR1 is SGDLS and CDR2 is YYNGEE. The CDR3 coding sequence is TGTGCCAGCAGCGCAAGGACTAGCGGGGTCTTAGGTGAGCAGTTCTTC. It codes for CASSARTSGVLGEQFF.

Only one count was recorded for this clone. V gene TRBV2 combines with J gene TRBJ2-1; the match to TRBD2 covers 8 bases. The length of the CDR3 is 15 residues. Germline trimming cut 6 bases from V and 9 bases from J; bases unmatched to any gene: 13. CDR1 and CDR2 from the germline V gene are SNHLY and FYNNEI. The CDR3 region is CASSGTLAGWGEQFF. The CDR3 nucleotides are TGTGCCAGCAGCGGGACGCTAGCGGGTTGGGGTGAGCAGTTCTTC.

V is TRBV5-1 and J is TRBJ2-1; 12 bases are a match to TRBD2. V lost 0 bases to trimming and J lost 9 bases; unmatched junction nucleotides: 7. The CDR3 is 16 residues long. Germline loops: CDR1 SGHRS, CDR2 YFSETQ. The CDR3, as DNA: TGCGCCAGCAGCTTGGCGGCTAGCGGGGGGGCCATTGAGCAGTTCTTC. Encoded protein: CASSLAASGGAIEQFF.

This chain links TRBV2 with TRBJ1-2; D gene unclear. Trimming pared 4 bases from V and 6 bases from J, leaving 15 bases between. The CDR3 is 14 amino acids. CDR1 and CDR2 (germline): SNHLY, FYNNEI. The DNA for the CDR3 is TGTGCCAGCAGTGCGATCACCCCAAGAGATGGCTACACCTTC. Residues: CASSAITPRDGYTF.

CDR3 nucleotides: TGTGCCAGCAGTGAACCCCCTCCGCGCCAGACCCAGTACTTC. Protein product: CASSEPPPRQTQYF. The gene calls are TRBV2 and TRBJ2-5; D gene ambiguous. Germline V gene sequence: CDR1 SNHLY, CDR2 FYNNEI. Trimming left V 2 bases short and J 6 bases short, with 13 bases between. The CDR3 contains 14 residues.

This chain links TRBV2 with TRBJ2-3, with D unresolved. Trimming took off 6 bases at V and 2 bases at J, with 12 bases between the two ends. The V gene's germline CDR1 is SNHLY and CDR2 FYNNEI. This CDR3 contains 14 residues. The CDR3 protein is CASSRLLATDTQYF. CDR3 bases: TGTGCCAGCAGCAGGCTCCTCGCCACAGATACGCAGTATTTT.

This clone has just one count. This chain joins TRBV5-1 and TRBJ1-1; 8 bases are shared with TRBD1. V shed 8 bases and J 6 bases; nucleotides not matched to a gene: 9. The CDR3 is 13 residues long. CDR1 and CDR2 (germline): SGHRS, YFSETQ. The DNA of the CDR3 is TGCGCCAGTACTTTCGGACAGGGCGCTGAAGCTTTCTTT. Encoded protein: CASTFGQGAEAFF.

This clone occurred a few times. The chain links TRBV7-9 to TRBJ2-5; possibly TRBD1 for D (7 bases). This CDR3 has 14 residues. Germline V lookup: CDR1 SEHNR, CDR2 FQNEAQ (reference sequence). V was trimmed by 4 bases and J by 7 bases, leaving 16 bases between them. The CDR3 is CASSSGGLTGTQYF. DNA for the CDR3: TGTGCCAGCAGCTCAGGGGGGTTGACCGGGACCCAGTACTTC.

This chain links TRBV5-4 with TRBJ1-2; TRBD1 might be the D (5 bases). The germline V gene encodes CDR1 SGHNT and CDR2 YYREEE (reference sequence). The V end was cut by 1 base, the J end by 3 bases, with 10 bases between. CDR3 length: 14 residues. The CDR3: CASSLIGRDYGYTF. CDR3 bases: TGTGCCAGCAGCTTGATTGGCAGGGACTATGGCTACACCTTC.

The chain has TRBV19 and TRBJ1-5; 7 nucleotides line up with TRBD1. Germline CDR1 and CDR2: LNHDA and SQIVND (reference sequence). With V trimmed by 3 bases and J by 1 base, 3 bases remained unmatched. The CDR3 has 15 amino acids. The CDR3 DNA reads as TGTGCCAGTAGTATTATACAGGGGAGCAATCAGCCCCAGCATTTT. It codes for CASSIIQGSNQPQHF.

The gene calls are TRBV9 and TRBJ1-3; 7 bases are shared with TRBD1. Germline V gene data show CDR1 as SGDLS and CDR2 as YYNGEE. This CDR3 spans 15 amino acids. Trimming cost V 4 bases and J 4 bases; bases outside gene matches: 8. CDR3 amino acids: CASSSMTGRGNTIYF. As DNA, the CDR3 is TGTGCCAGCAGCTCAATGACAGGGCGAGGAAACACCATATATTTT.

This clone turned up a few times. V is TRBV5-8 and J is TRBJ1-3, with D unclear. The CDR3 runs 14 residues. Germline-derived CDR1 and CDR2 are SGHTS and YDEGEE. V lost 2 bases and J lost 0, with 6 bases in between. The CDR3 region is CASSLGLSGNTIYF. CDR3 sequence (DNA): TGTGCCAGCAGCTTAGGACTCTCTGGAAACACCATATATTTT.

This clone was observed a few times. The genes are TRBV5-8 and TRBJ1-5; D is unresolved. This CDR3 has 14 amino acids. Trimming pared 0 bases from V and 3 bases from J, leaving 7 bases between. In germline, CDR1 is SGHTS, CDR2 YDEGEE. In DNA, the CDR3 is TGTGCCAGCAGCTTGGCCAGGAACAATCAGCCCCAGCATTTT. It translates to CASSLARNNQPQHF. The full variable domain, in which reference TRBV5-8 and TRBJ1-5 provide the parts outside the CDR3, is EAGVTQSPTHLIKTRGQQATLRCSPISGHTSVYWYQQALGLGLQFLLWYDEGEERNRGNFPPRFSGRQFPNYSSELNVNALELEDSALYLCASSLARNNQPQHFGDGTRLSIL.

In its sample, this clone was seen a few times. The chain links TRBV19 to TRBJ1-4; D call uncertain. CDR1 and CDR2 from the germline V gene are LNHDA and SQIVND (reference sequence). There are 17 residues in the CDR3. V was pared by 7 bases and J by 0 bases, with 18 bases between. CDR3 amino acids: CASTPRQTTATNEKLFF. The CDR3 DNA follows: TGTGCCAGTACCCCCCGGCAGACAACTGCAACTAATGAAAAACTGTTTTTT.

The V gene is TRBV5-6, the J gene TRBJ1-3, with TRBD1 identical over 8 bases. This CDR3 region has 12 residues. Trimming cost V 4 bases and J 9 bases; bases outside gene matches: 3. The germline V gene has CDR1 SGHDT and CDR2 YYEEEE. This CDR3 reads CASSRTGFTIYF. The CDR3 region has the DNA TGTGCCAGCAGCCGGACAGGGTTCACCATATATTTT. Filled out from reference TRBV5-6 and TRBJ1-3, the complete variable domain reads DAGVTQSPTHLIKTRGQQVTLRCSPKSGHDTVSWYQQALGQGPQFIFQYYEEEERQRGNFPDRFSGHQFPNYSSELNVNALLLGDSALYLCASSRTGFTIYFGEGSWLTVV.

The sample holds a few counts of this clone. The chain carries TRBV10-3 and TRBJ2-1; D possibly corresponds to TRBD1 (5 bases). Trimming removed 4 bases at V and 1 base at J, with 5 bases between. Looked up from germline, CDR1 is ENHRY and CDR2 is SYGVKD. This CDR3 contains 13 residues. The DNA for the CDR3 is TGTGCCATCAGTGGACAGTCCTACAATGAGCAGTTCTTC. Its translation: CAISGQSYNEQFF.

J is TRBJ1-4 and V is TRBV2; 10 nucleotides align to TRBD1. The CDR3 is 15 amino acids. CDR1 SNHLY and CDR2 FYNNEI come from the germline V gene. V dropped 7 bases and J dropped 5; count of bases not matched to a gene: 7. The DNA for the CDR3 is TGTGCCAGCAACGCCCGGACAGGGGGAAATGAAAAACTGTTTTTT. This translates into CASNARTGGNEKLFF.

The chain couples TRBV6-5 to TRBJ1-6; 9 bases are a match to TRBD1. The CDR3 is made up of 15 amino acids. Per the germline V gene, CDR1 is MNHEY and CDR2 is SVGAGI. Trimming cost V 2 bases and J 5 bases; bases outside gene matches: 1. CDR3 in amino acids: CASSYRTGDNSPLHF. The CDR3 region has the DNA TGTGCCAGCAGTTACAGGACAGGGGATAATTCACCCCTCCACTTT.